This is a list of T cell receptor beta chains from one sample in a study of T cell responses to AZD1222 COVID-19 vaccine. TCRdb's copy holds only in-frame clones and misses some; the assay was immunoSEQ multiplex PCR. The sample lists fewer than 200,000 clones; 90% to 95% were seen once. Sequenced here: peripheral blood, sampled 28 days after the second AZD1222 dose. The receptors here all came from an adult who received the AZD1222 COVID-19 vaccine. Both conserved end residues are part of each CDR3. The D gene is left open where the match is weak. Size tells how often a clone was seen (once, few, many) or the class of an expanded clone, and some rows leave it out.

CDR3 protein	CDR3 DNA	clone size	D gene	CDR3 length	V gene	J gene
CASRLFRTGGAGYGYTF	TGTGCCAGTAGACTATTTCGAACAGGGGGCGCGGGCTATGGCTACACCTTC	NA	TRBD1	17	TRBV19	TRBJ1-2
CASSIGGVQETQYF	TGTGCCAGTAGTATAGGCGGGGTCCAAGAGACCCAGTACTTC	NA	NA	14	TRBV19	TRBJ2-5
CATSRSWAQETQYF	TGTGCCACCAGCAGGTCATGGGCCCAAGAGACCCAGTACTTC	NA	NA	14	TRBV15	TRBJ2-5
CASSLFEGIYEQYF	TGTGCCAGCAGTTTATTCGAGGGTATCTACGAGCAGTACTTC	NA	NA	14	TRBV28	TRBJ2-7
CASSFRGGANTEAFF	TGTGCCAGCAGCTTTCGGGGAGGGGCGAACACTGAAGCTTTCTTT	once	NA	15	TRBV9	TRBJ1-1
CASSPLRTIHIQYF	TGTGCCAGCAGTCCCTTACGGACTATACACATTCAGTACTTC	NA	NA	14	TRBV6-2/TRBV6-3	TRBJ2-4
CASSQIHQGSYGYTF	TGCGCCAGCAGCCAGATACATCAGGGGAGCTATGGCTACACCTTC	NA	NA	15	TRBV4-3	TRBJ1-2
CAWSVRRDSEKLFF	TGTGCCTGGAGTGTAAGGAGGGATTCAGAAAAACTGTTTTTT	NA	NA	14	TRBV30	TRBJ1-4
CSVGHGNQPQHF	TGCAGCGTTGGTCACGGAAATCAGCCCCAGCATTTT	NA	NA	12	TRBV29-1	TRBJ1-5
CASSLGVTLTEAFF	TGTGCCAGCAGCCTCGGGGTTACACTCACTGAAGCTTTCTTT	NA	NA	14	TRBV3-1/TRBV3-2	TRBJ1-1
CASSGRQAGYTF	TGCGCCAGCAGCGGACGACAGGCTGGCTACACCTTC	NA	NA	12	TRBV4-3	TRBJ1-2
CASSPSVLNTEAFF	TGTGCCAGCTCACCCTCGGTGCTGAACACTGAAGCTTTCTTT	once	NA	14	TRBV18	TRBJ1-1
CASSSGLAGVDEQFF	TGTGCCAGCAGTTCAGGACTAGCGGGAGTAGATGAGCAGTTCTTC	NA	TRBD2	15	TRBV27	TRBJ2-1
CSTGTSGSRGEQFF	TGCAGCACGGGGACTAGCGGGAGTCGTGGTGAGCAGTTCTTC	NA	TRBD2	14	TRBV29-1	TRBJ2-1
CASSGSTGTNEKLFF	TGTGCCAGCAGCGGATCCACCGGGACTAATGAAAAACTGTTTTTT	NA	NA	15	TRBV9	TRBJ1-4
CASSMRWAVGTQYF	TGTGCCAGCAGTATGAGGTGGGCAGTAGGTACGCAGTATTTT	NA	NA	14	TRBV27	TRBJ2-3
CASSFRAKGNEQFF	TGTGCCAGCAGCTTCCGAGCTAAGGGCAATGAGCAGTTCTTC	NA	NA	14	TRBV5-6	TRBJ2-1
CASSVPAPPRALNYGYTF	TGTGCCAGCAGCGTACCCGCCCCGCCGAGGGCGCTCAACTATGGCTACACCTTC	once	NA	18	TRBV9	TRBJ1-2
CASGRATDTQYF	TGTGCCAGCGGGCGGGCCACAGATACGCAGTATTTT	NA	NA	12	TRBV7-9	TRBJ2-3
CASSLQGAGTEAFF	TGTGCCAGCAGTTTACAGGGGGCCGGCACTGAAGCTTTCTTT	few	TRBD1	14	TRBV5-6	TRBJ1-1
CASHLRPWLPGNTIYF	TGTGCCAGCCATCTTCGGCCGTGGCTACCGGGAAACACCATATATTTT	NA	NA	16	TRBV19	TRBJ1-3
CASSFRGATYEQYF	TGTGCCAGCAGCTTTCGGGGGGCTACCTACGAGCAGTACTTC	NA	NA	14	TRBV7-9	TRBJ2-7
CASRRQGAGNQPQHF	TGTGCCAGCAGGAGACAGGGGGCCGGGAATCAGCCCCAGCATTTT	NA	TRBD1	15	TRBV2	TRBJ1-5
CASSPAGSYGYTF	TGTGCCAGCAGCCCGGCAGGGAGCTATGGCTACACCTTC	NA	NA	13	TRBV7-2	TRBJ1-2
CASSSPGLVHEQYF	TGTGCCAGTAGTAGCCCCGGACTAGTCCACGAGCAGTACTTC	NA	TRBD2	14	TRBV19	TRBJ2-7
CASSRQVTSTDTQYF	TGTGCCAGCAGCAGACAGGTTACTAGCACAGATACGCAGTATTTT	NA	NA	15	TRBV11-1	TRBJ2-3
CASSLVGETQYF	TGTGCCAGCAGCTTAGTAGGGGAGACCCAGTACTTC	NA	NA	12	TRBV7-2	TRBJ2-5
CASRTANYNEQFF	TGTGCCAGCAGGACAGCGAACTACAATGAGCAGTTCTTC	NA	NA	13	TRBV11-2	TRBJ2-1
CASSLVMARGRQETQYF	TGCGCCAGCAGCTTGGTTATGGCCCGAGGCAGACAAGAGACCCAGTACTTC	NA	NA	17	TRBV5-1	TRBJ2-5